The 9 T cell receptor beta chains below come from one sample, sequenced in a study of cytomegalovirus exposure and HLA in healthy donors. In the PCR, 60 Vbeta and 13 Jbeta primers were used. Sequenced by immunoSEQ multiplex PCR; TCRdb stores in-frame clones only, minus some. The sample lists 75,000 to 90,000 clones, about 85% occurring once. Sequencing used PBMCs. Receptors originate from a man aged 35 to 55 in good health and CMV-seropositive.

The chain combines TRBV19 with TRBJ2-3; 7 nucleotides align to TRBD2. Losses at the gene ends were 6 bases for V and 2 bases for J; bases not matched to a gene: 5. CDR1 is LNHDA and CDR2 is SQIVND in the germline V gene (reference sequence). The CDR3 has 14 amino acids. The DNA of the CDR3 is TGTGCCAGTAGGCGGGGGTCCTCCACAGATACGCAGTATTTT. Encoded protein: CASRRGSSTDTQYF.

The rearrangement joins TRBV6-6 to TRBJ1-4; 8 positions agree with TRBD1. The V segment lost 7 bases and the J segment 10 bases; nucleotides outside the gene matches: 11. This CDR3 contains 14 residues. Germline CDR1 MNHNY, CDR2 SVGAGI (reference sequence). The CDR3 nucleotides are TGTGCCAGCACCCTGACCGGACAGGGTGGAAAACTGTTTTTT. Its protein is CASTLTGQGGKLFF.

The CDR3, as DNA: TGTGCCATCAGTGAGTTAACAGGTCAGCCCCAGCATTTT. It is translated as CAISELTGQPQHF. The rearrangement links TRBV10-3 to TRBJ1-5, with a weak D call TRBD1 (5 bases). This CDR3 is built from 13 residues. Looked up from germline, CDR1 is ENHRY and CDR2 is SYGVKD. V was pared by 1 base and J by 6 bases, with 7 bases between.

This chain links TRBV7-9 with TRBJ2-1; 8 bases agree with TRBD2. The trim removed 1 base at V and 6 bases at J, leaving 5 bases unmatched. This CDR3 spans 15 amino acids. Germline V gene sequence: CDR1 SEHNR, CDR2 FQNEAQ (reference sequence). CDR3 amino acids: CASSLGRGGLNEQFF. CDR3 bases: TGTGCCAGCAGCTTAGGACGGGGGGGACTCAATGAGCAGTTCTTC.

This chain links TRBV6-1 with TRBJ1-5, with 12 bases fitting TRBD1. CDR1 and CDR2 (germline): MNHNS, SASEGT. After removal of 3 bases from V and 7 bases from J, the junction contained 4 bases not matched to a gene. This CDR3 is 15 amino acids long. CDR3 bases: TGTGCCAGCAGTGACCGGGACAGGGGGCTACAGCCCCAGCATTTT. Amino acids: CASSDRDRGLQPQHF.

For the CDR3, the DNA is TGTGCCAGCAGTCGCGGGGGGGCCACAGATACGCAGTATTTT. Translation gives CASSRGGATDTQYF. V is TRBV6-6 and J is TRBJ2-3; 9 bases fit TRBD2. Germline V gene data show CDR1 as MNHNY and CDR2 as SVGAGI (reference sequence). The CDR3 spans 14 residues. The trim removed 5 bases at V and 2 bases at J, leaving 2 bases unmatched.

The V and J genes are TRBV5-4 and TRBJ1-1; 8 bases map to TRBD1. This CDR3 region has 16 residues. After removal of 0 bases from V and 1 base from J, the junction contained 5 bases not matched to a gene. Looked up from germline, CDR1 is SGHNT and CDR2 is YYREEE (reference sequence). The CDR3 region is CASSLGHRGRNTEAFF. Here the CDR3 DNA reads TGTGCCAGCAGCTTGGGGCACAGGGGGAGGAACACTGAAGCTTTCTTT.

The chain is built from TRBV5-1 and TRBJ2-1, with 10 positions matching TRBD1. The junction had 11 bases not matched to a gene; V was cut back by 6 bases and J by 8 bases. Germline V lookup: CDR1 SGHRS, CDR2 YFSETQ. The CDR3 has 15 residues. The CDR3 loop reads CASNLRDRGDHEQFF. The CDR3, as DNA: TGCGCCAGCAACCTCCGGGACAGGGGAGATCATGAGCAGTTCTTC.

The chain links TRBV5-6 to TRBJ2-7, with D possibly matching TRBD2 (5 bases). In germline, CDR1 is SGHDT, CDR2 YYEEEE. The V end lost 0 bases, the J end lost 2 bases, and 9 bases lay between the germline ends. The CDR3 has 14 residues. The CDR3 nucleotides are TGTGCCAGCAGCTTGGTCGGGGTAACCTACGAGCAGTACTTC. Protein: CASSLVGVTYEQYF.